This T cell receptor beta chain stems from a study of T cells in localized non-small cell lung cancer. Study results and limitations: Uninvolved adjacent lung, not tumor, had the highest T cell clonality. Longer survival (overall) was linked to higher T cell density in blood. Out of the top 100 tumor clones, a median about 58 were seen in adjacent lung. It remains possible that heterogeneity exists, since only one tumor region was sequenced.

This table comes from immunoSEQ multiplex PCR, and its TCRdb copy is limited to in-frame clones, with some not included. This sample has roughly 28,000 clones; roughly 86% occur once, and the top ten carry about 6.8%. Germline V gene lookup returns CDR1 MNHNY and CDR2 SVGAGI (reference sequence). Deletions cut 4 bases from V and 4 bases from J, with 10 bases between. The CDR3 runs 13 residues. Worth noting for this clone: Its antigen is as yet unknown.

The clonotype was recovered from a male donor at least 60 years old with stage I lung adenocarcinoma. The chain links TRBV6-6 to TRBJ1-1, with D possibly being TRBD1 (5 bases). The specimen was peripheral blood, collected before any cancer treatment. CDR3 DNA sequence: TGTGCCAGCAGTTCCATAGGGGTCACTGAAGCTTTCTTT. Its protein is CASSSIGVTEAFF.